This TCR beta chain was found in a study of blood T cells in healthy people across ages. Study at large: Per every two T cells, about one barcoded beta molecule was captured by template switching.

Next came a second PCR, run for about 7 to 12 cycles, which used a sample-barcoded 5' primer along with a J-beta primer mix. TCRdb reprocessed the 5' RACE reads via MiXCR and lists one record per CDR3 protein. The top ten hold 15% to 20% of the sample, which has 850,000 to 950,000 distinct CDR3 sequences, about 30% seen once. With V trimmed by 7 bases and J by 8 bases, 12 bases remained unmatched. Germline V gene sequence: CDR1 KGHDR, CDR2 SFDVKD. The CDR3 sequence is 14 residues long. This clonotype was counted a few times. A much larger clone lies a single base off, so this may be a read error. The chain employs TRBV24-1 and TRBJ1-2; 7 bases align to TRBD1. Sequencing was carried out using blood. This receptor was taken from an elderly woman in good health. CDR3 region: CATRENTGADGYTF. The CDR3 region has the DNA TGTGCCACCAGGGAGAATACAGGGGCGGACGGCTACACCTTC.